A selection of T cell receptor beta chains follows, all from one sample in a study of blood T cells in healthy people across ages. Using its own MiXCR run on the 5' RACE reads, TCRdb lists one record per CDR3 protein. The sample holds about 1.8 million distinct CDR3 sequences, 40% to 55% seen once. Input material: blood. These receptors were taken from a woman between 40 and 50 years old in good health. CDR3s include the opening cysteine and the closing phenylalanine or tryptophan. Each record gives: D gene, clone size, V gene, J gene, CDR3 DNA, CDR3 protein. The D gene is left open where the match is weak. Clone size is given for some rows only: seen once, a few or many times, or a class if the clone is expanded.

d_call: TRBD1
clone_size: few
v_call: TRBV11-2
j_call: TRBJ2-1
cdr3_nt: TGTGCCAGCAGCACATACAGGGGGCTAAGGGTCAATGAGCAGTTCTTC
cdr3_aa: CASSTYRGLRVNEQFF

d_call: -
clone_size: few
v_call: TRBV15
j_call: TRBJ1-2
cdr3_nt: TGTGCCACCAGCAGAGCTTTTTTCTATGGCTACACCTTC
cdr3_aa: CATSRAFFYGYTF

d_call: -
clone_size: -
v_call: TRBV28
j_call: TRBJ1-5
cdr3_nt: TGTGCCAGCACCTCGGGGACCTTGGGGGATCAGCCCCAGCATTTT
cdr3_aa: CASTSGTLGDQPQHF

d_call: -
clone_size: many
v_call: TRBV7-2
j_call: TRBJ2-3
cdr3_nt: TGTGCCAGCTCACCAAGGAACACAGATACGCAGTATTTT
cdr3_aa: CASSPRNTDTQYF

d_call: TRBD1
clone_size: -
v_call: TRBV20-1
j_call: TRBJ1-2
cdr3_nt: TGCAGTGCTAGAGATCCCCGGACAGGACGCTACACCTTC
cdr3_aa: CSARDPRTGRYTF

d_call: -
clone_size: -
v_call: TRBV19
j_call: TRBJ2-5
cdr3_nt: TGTGCCAGAGCTCACCCCCGACTCAAAGAGACCCAGTACTTC
cdr3_aa: CARAHPRLKETQYF

d_call: TRBD1
clone_size: -
v_call: TRBV28
j_call: TRBJ2-3
cdr3_nt: TGTGCCAGCAGTTTAAGGCCGGGACAGGGGTCAGATACGCAGTATTTT
cdr3_aa: CASSLRPGQGSDTQYF

d_call: -
clone_size: -
v_call: TRBV28
j_call: TRBJ1-5
cdr3_nt: TGTGCCAGCAGTCTTGCTCAGGGAGGGTACCAGCCCCAGCATTTT
cdr3_aa: CASSLAQGGYQPQHF

d_call: TRBD1
clone_size: -
v_call: TRBV27
j_call: TRBJ2-7
cdr3_nt: TGTGCCAGCAGTTTACCGACAGGGGGCGAGCAGTACTTC
cdr3_aa: CASSLPTGGEQYF

d_call: -
clone_size: -
v_call: TRBV4-2
j_call: TRBJ2-5
cdr3_nt: TGTGCCAGCAGCCAAGATACTAGCATGGAGACCCAGTACTTC
cdr3_aa: CASSQDTSMETQYF

d_call: -
clone_size: -
v_call: TRBV4-3
j_call: TRBJ1-4
cdr3_nt: TGCGCCAGCAGCCAAAACAACCTGGCAACTAATGAAAAACTGTTTTTT
cdr3_aa: CASSQNNLATNEKLFF

d_call: -
clone_size: -
v_call: TRBV24-1
j_call: TRBJ2-3
cdr3_nt: TGTGCCACCAGTTTCGGGTCCGCGGGTTCCGATACGCAGTATTTT
cdr3_aa: CATSFGSAGSDTQYF

d_call: -
clone_size: -
v_call: TRBV20-1
j_call: TRBJ1-6
cdr3_nt: TGCAGTGCTAGAGCGGGTCGCTCCTATAATTCACCCCTCCACTTT
cdr3_aa: CSARAGRSYNSPLHF

d_call: -
clone_size: -
v_call: TRBV6-2/TRBV6-3
j_call: TRBJ1-3
cdr3_nt: TGTGCCAGCAGTTACGGAGCAGTAGCTGGAAACACCATATATTTT
cdr3_aa: CASSYGAVAGNTIYF

d_call: TRBD2
clone_size: -
v_call: TRBV18
j_call: TRBJ2-3
cdr3_nt: TGTGCCAGCTCACCACAAGCGGGGGGGCAAGATACGCAGTATTTT
cdr3_aa: CASSPQAGGQDTQYF

d_call: TRBD1
clone_size: -
v_call: TRBV7-2
j_call: TRBJ1-2
cdr3_nt: TGTGCCAGCACCAGACAGGGCGTCTATGGCTACACCTTC
cdr3_aa: CASTRQGVYGYTF

d_call: TRBD1
clone_size: -
v_call: TRBV12-3/TRBV12-4
j_call: TRBJ1-6
cdr3_nt: TGTGCCAGCAGTTTGGGGCCCCACAGGGGGGATTCACCCCTCCACTTT
cdr3_aa: CASSLGPHRGDSPLHF

d_call: TRBD2
clone_size: -
v_call: TRBV4-2
j_call: TRBJ2-3
cdr3_nt: TGTGCCAGCAGCCAAGATCCGCTAGCGGGGGGGCGCAGCACAGATACGCAGTATTTT
cdr3_aa: CASSQDPLAGGRSTDTQYF

d_call: -
clone_size: -
v_call: TRBV6-2/TRBV6-3
j_call: TRBJ2-1
cdr3_nt: TGTGCCAGCAGTTACCCTCGAGGTTCTTTCCAGAGGAGCTCCTACAATGAGCAGTTCTTC
cdr3_aa: CASSYPRGSFQRSSYNEQFF

d_call: -
clone_size: -
v_call: TRBV20-1
j_call: TRBJ2-1
cdr3_nt: TGCAGTGCTAGGCGGGCAGAAAGCACAGGGTTCGATGAGCAGTTCTTC
cdr3_aa: CSARRAESTGFDEQFF

d_call: -
clone_size: -
v_call: TRBV27
j_call: TRBJ2-5
cdr3_nt: TGTGCCAGCAGCCGATGGGGGGGCGATGAGACCCAGTACTTC
cdr3_aa: CASSRWGGDETQYF

d_call: -
clone_size: -
v_call: TRBV5-1
j_call: TRBJ2-7
cdr3_nt: TGCGCCAGCAGCTTGGGGGACAATCCCTACGAGCAGTACTTC
cdr3_aa: CASSLGDNPYEQYF

d_call: -
clone_size: few
v_call: TRBV4-2
j_call: TRBJ1-2
cdr3_nt: TGTGCCAGCAGCCAATCGGGAGGCTACACCTTC
cdr3_aa: CASSQSGGYTF

d_call: -
clone_size: -
v_call: TRBV6-5
j_call: TRBJ2-3
cdr3_nt: TGTGCCAGCAGTTACCCATCAGGGTTGGGACTTAGCACAGATACGCAGTATTTT
cdr3_aa: CASSYPSGLGLSTDTQYF

d_call: -
clone_size: -
v_call: TRBV20-1
j_call: TRBJ1-6
cdr3_nt: TGCAGTGCTAGTAGGCAGGGTGGTTCACCCCTCCACTTT
cdr3_aa: CSASRQGGSPLHF

d_call: TRBD1
clone_size: -
v_call: TRBV5-1
j_call: TRBJ2-3
cdr3_nt: TGCGCCAGCAGCTTGGAAGGGGGCAAAGCAGATACGCAGTATTTT
cdr3_aa: CASSLEGGKADTQYF